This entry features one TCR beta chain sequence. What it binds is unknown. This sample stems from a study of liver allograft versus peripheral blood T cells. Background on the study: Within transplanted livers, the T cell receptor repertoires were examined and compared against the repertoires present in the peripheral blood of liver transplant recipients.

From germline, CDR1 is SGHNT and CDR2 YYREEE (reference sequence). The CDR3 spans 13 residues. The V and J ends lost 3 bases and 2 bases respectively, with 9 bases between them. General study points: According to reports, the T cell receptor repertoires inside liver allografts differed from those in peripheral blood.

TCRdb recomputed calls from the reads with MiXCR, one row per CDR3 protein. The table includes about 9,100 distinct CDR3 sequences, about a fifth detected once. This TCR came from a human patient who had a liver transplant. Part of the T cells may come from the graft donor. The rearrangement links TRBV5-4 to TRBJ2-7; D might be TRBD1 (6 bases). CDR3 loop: CASSYDRTYEQYF. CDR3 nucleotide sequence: TGTGCCAGCAGCTACGACAGGACCTACGAGCAGTACTTC.